Presented here are 15 T cell receptor beta chains from one specimen sequenced in a study of T cell changes during pregnancy in multiple sclerosis. Sequenced by immunoSEQ multiplex PCR; TCRdb stores in-frame clones only, minus some. The sample has tens of thousands of clones, about 92% seen once; the top ten hold around 2.8%. The sequences come from peripheral blood, collected in the second trimester of pregnancy. The receptors were gathered from a female donor in good health, enrolled as a control in a pregnancy study.

This clone was counted once. The gene calls are TRBV4-2 and TRBJ2-1; 10 bases fit TRBD2. The J segment lost 12 bases and the V segment lost 3 bases, leaving 11 bases of the junction unmatched. This CDR3 is built from 15 residues. Germline CDR1 is LGHNA and CDR2 is YNFKEQ. The CDR3 is CASSQNERGGLGQFF. For the CDR3, the DNA is TGTGCCAGCAGCCAGAACGAGCGGGGGGGCCTCGGGCAGTTCTTC.

The chain recombines TRBV6-4 with TRBJ2-5, with 11 bases identical to TRBD1. The CDR3 consists of 15 residues. Germline CDR1 reads MRHNA; CDR2 reads SNTAGT. The V segment lost 6 bases and the J segment 3 bases; nucleotides outside the gene matches: 6. The CDR3 coding sequence is TGTGCCAGCAGCGAACGGGACAGGGGGAAAGAGACCCAGTACTTC. Protein: CASSERDRGKETQYF.

The V gene is TRBV11-2, the J gene TRBJ2-2; 10 bases are shared with TRBD2. Trimming removed 7 bases from V and 4 bases from J; junction bases left unmatched: 18. The CDR3 runs to 19 residues. CDR1 and CDR2 from the germline V gene are SGHAT and FQNNGV. The CDR3, as DNA: TGTGCCAGCACCAACCTTCCAGGGGCTAGCGGGGGTGGCACCGGGGAGCTGTTTTTT. Translating gives CASTNLPGASGGGTGELFF.

The CDR3 nucleotides read TGTGCCAGCAGATTTGAGGGGGTCTACGAGCAGTACTTC. This translates into CASRFEGVYEQYF. V is TRBV11-2 and J is TRBJ2-7; D is possibly TRBD1 (6 bases). The CDR3 has 13 residues. Trimming removed 6 bases from V and 3 bases from J, with 12 bases in between. Per the germline V gene, CDR1 is SGHAT and CDR2 is FQNNGV.

This clone was counted once. V gene TRBV7-3 combines with J gene TRBJ2-3; D is unclear. The CDR3 runs to 16 residues. The V gene's germline CDR1 is SGHTA and CDR2 FQGTGA. The V gene lost 3 bases and the J gene lost 0 bases, with 13 bases spanning the gap. The CDR3, as DNA: TGTGCCAGCAGCTTGTCGTCGACGGAGAGCACAGATACGCAGTATTTT. It translates to CASSLSSTESTDTQYF.

The CDR3 spells CASRPTGGSGNTIYF. Written as DNA, the CDR3 is TGTGCCAGCAGGCCTACAGGGGGCTCTGGAAACACCATATATTTT. This chain uses TRBV2 with TRBJ1-3; 8 bases are a match to TRBD1. V shed 6 bases, J shed 0 bases, and the junction held 4 bases outside the gene matches. In germline, CDR1 is SNHLY, CDR2 FYNNEI. This CDR3 comprises 15 residues.

This rearrangement joins TRBV27 to TRBJ2-7; D call uncertain. Germline CDR1 and CDR2: MNHEY and SMNVEV (reference sequence). V was trimmed by 3 bases and J by 3 bases, leaving 12 bases between them. The CDR3 spans 14 residues. The DNA for the CDR3 is TGTGCCAGCAGTTTGGAGCCCGGGTTCTACGAGCAGTACTTC. This encodes CASSLEPGFYEQYF.

The CDR3: CASSLSGRGDTDTQYF. The CDR3 nucleotides read TGTGCCAGTAGTCTTTCGGGGCGGGGGGACACAGATACGCAGTATTTT. The rearrangement links TRBV19 to TRBJ2-3, with 8 nucleotides matching TRBD2. The junction had 9 bases not matched to a gene; V was cut back by 5 bases and J by 2 bases. Germline V CDR1 and CDR2: LNHDA, SQIVND (reference sequence). The CDR3 spans 16 residues. Based on the CDR3 plus reference TRBV19 and TRBJ2-3, the full variable domain is DGGITQSPKYLFRKEGQNVTLSCEQNLNHDAMYWYRQDPGQGLRLIYYSQIVNDFQKGDIAEGYSVSREKKESFPLTVTSAQKNPTAFYLCASSLSGRGDTDTQYFGPGTRLTVL.

This clone was counted once. The chain carries TRBV19 and TRBJ2-5; no reliable D call. The CDR3 runs to 14 residues. The germline V gene has CDR1 LNHDA and CDR2 SQIVND (reference sequence). V was cut by 3 bases and J by 5 bases, with 13 bases left in between. CDR3 DNA sequence: TGTGCCAGTAGTATCCGGCTGACTCGTGAGACCCAGTACTTC. Translated: CASSIRLTRETQYF. Filled out from reference TRBV19 and TRBJ2-5, the complete variable domain reads DGGITQSPKYLFRKEGQNVTLSCEQNLNHDAMYWYRQDPGQGLRLIYYSQIVNDFQKGDIAEGYSVSREKKESFPLTVTSAQKNPTAFYLCASSIRLTRETQYFGPGTRLLVL.

The chain joins TRBV30 to TRBJ2-5; 7 nucleotides agree with TRBD2. CDR3 length: 12 residues. The V gene end was trimmed by 0 bases and the J gene end by 7 bases; junction bases not matched to a gene: 2. Germline values: CDR1 GTSNPN, CDR2 SVGIG (reference sequence). The CDR3 coding sequence is TGTGCCTGGAGTGTACCGGGGGGGACCCAGTACTTC. Amino acids: CAWSVPGGTQYF.

The chain links TRBV7-9 to TRBJ1-2; the D is unclear. V lost 2 bases to trimming and J lost 2 bases, with 6 bases between them. The germline V gene encodes CDR1 SEHNR and CDR2 FQNEAQ (reference sequence). The CDR3 consists of 13 residues. The CDR3 nucleotides read TGTGCCAGCAGCTTACGGGGAAACTATGGCTACACCTTC. Amino acid sequence: CASSLRGNYGYTF. The complete variable domain, with remaining parts taken from reference TRBV7-9 and TRBJ1-2, reads DTGVSQNPRHKITKRGQNVTFRCDPISEHNRLYWYRQTLGQGPEFLTYFQNEAQLEKSRLLSDRFSAERPKGSFSTLEIQRTEQGDSAMYLCASSLRGNYGYTFGSGTRLTVV.

The gene calls are TRBV2 and TRBJ2-2; 9 bases align to TRBD1. The CDR3 contains 14 residues. V was pared by 6 bases and J by 4 bases, with 3 bases of the junction left unmatched. Per germline, CDR1 SNHLY and CDR2 FYNNEI. The CDR3: CASRTGGTTGELFF. The CDR3 region has the DNA TGTGCCAGCAGGACAGGGGGTACCACCGGGGAGCTGTTTTTT.

V usage is TRBV28 and J usage is TRBJ2-7; D is undetermined. This CDR3 is built from 12 residues. The V end lost 7 bases, the J end lost 6 bases, and 13 bases lay between the germline ends. Looked up from germline, CDR1 is MDHEN and CDR2 is SYDVKM. CDR3 residues: CASNTETGEQYF. CDR3 bases: TGTGCCAGCAATACAGAAACCGGCGAGCAGTACTTC.

The genes are TRBV9 and TRBJ1-2, with 10 positions matching TRBD1. Trimming cost V 4 bases and J 8 bases; bases outside gene matches: 8. This CDR3 is built from 14 residues. CDR1 SGDLS and CDR2 YYNGEE come from the germline V gene. CDR3 region: CASSRTGQGNGYTF. The CDR3, as DNA: TGTGCCAGCAGCCGAACGGGACAGGGGAACGGCTACACCTTC. Complete variable domain (other parts from reference TRBV9 and TRBJ1-2): DSGVTQTPKHLITATGQRVTLRCSPRSGDLSVYWYQQSLDQGLQFLIQYYNGEERAKGNILERFSAQQFPDLHSELNLSSLELGDSALYFCASSRTGQGNGYTFGSGTRLTVV.

This chain joins TRBV5-4 and TRBJ2-4, with 15 bases matching TRBD2. J was trimmed by 9 bases and V by 4 bases; bases with no gene match: 8. The CDR3 totals 16 residues. Germline V lookup: CDR1 SGHNT, CDR2 YYREEE (reference sequence). The CDR3 is CASSPGLAGGVGIQYF. The CDR3 DNA follows: TGTGCCAGCAGCCCGGGACTAGCGGGGGGCGTCGGCATTCAGTACTTC. Full variable domain (remainder filled in from reference TRBV5-4 and TRBJ2-4): ETGVTQSPTHLIKTRGQQVTLRCSSQSGHNTVSWYQQALGQGPQFIFQYYREEENGRGNFPPRFSGLQFPNYSSELNVNALELDDSALYLCASSPGLAGGVGIQYFGAGTRLSVL.